Listed below are T cell receptor beta chains from one sample, sequenced in a study of blood T cells in healthy people across ages. One entry per CDR3 protein, called by TCRdb with MiXCR from the 5' RACE reads. The profile covers roughly 680,000 distinct CDR3 sequences, with about 51% appearing a single time and around an eighth taken by the ten largest. Sequenced material: blood. The receptors derive from a woman of 80 years or more in good health. CDR3s include the opening cysteine and the closing phenylalanine or tryptophan. The D gene is left open where the match is weak. Rows give clone size only sometimes, using once, few, many, or a class for an expanded clone.

V gene	J gene	D gene	clone size	CDR3 DNA	CDR3 protein
TRBV10-3	TRBJ2-3	.	.	TGTGCCATCAGCAAGAAGGGTTCAAGGGGCACAGATACGCAGTATTTT	CAISKKGSRGTDTQYF
TRBV12-3/TRBV12-4	TRBJ2-7	.	.	TGTGCCAGCGCCGTCTACAATGAGCAGTACTTC	CASAVYNEQYF
TRBV6-2/TRBV6-3	TRBJ1-2	.	.	TGTGCCAGCAGTTCCGGGGGCTTTATCGATGGCTACACCTTC	CASSSGGFIDGYTF
TRBV6-1	TRBJ1-1	.	.	TGTGCCAGCAGTTTTTACGTCCTCTTGGACACTGAAGCTTTCTTT	CASSFYVLLDTEAFF
TRBV28	TRBJ2-3	.	.	TGTGCCAGCAGTTTGGTATTGGGGGCCCCTAGCACAGATACGCAGTATTTT	CASSLVLGAPSTDTQYF
TRBV7-9	TRBJ2-1	.	many	TGTGCCAGCAGCGCCGTCGTGGCGGAATCGTCGAATGAGCAGTTCTTC	CASSAVVAESSNEQFF
TRBV12-3/TRBV12-4	TRBJ2-1	.	.	TGTGCCAGCGCCGAGGCAGGGGTCCGCTACAATGAGCAGTTCTTC	CASAEAGVRYNEQFF
TRBV18	TRBJ2-5	.	.	TGTGCCTGCTCACCACAAGAGACCCAGTACTTC	CACSPQETQYF
TRBV24-1	TRBJ2-7	TRBD2	.	TGTGCCACCAGTGGGGCCCGAGCGGGGGAGCAGTACTTC	CATSGARAGEQYF
TRBV2	TRBJ1-1	.	once	TGTGCCAGCAGCACGGAGGGACACAAAGCTTTCTTT	CASSTEGHKAFF
TRBV7-9	TRBJ1-4	.	many	TGTGCCAGCGACGAGGGGGCTAATGAAAAACTGTTTTTT	CASDEGANEKLFF
TRBV25-1	TRBJ1-2	.	.	TGTGCCAGCAGTGACCAACCCGACAAGAGCTATGGCTACACCTTC	CASSDQPDKSYGYTF
TRBV28	TRBJ2-5	.	.	TGTGCCGGCAGTTTAAACAGGCAAGAGACCCAGTACTTC	CAGSLNRQETQYF
TRBV12-3/TRBV12-4	TRBJ1-6	.	few	TGTGCCAGCAGCGACAGGCTAAGTAATTCACCCCTCCACTTT	CASSDRLSNSPLHF
TRBV20-1	TRBJ1-2	.	.	TGCAGTGCTAGAGAGTCAGGAGATGGCCTCAACTATGGCTACACCTTC	CSARESGDGLNYGYTF
TRBV6-1	TRBJ2-7	.	many	TGTGCCACCGGGACTGGGCTAAGCTACGAGCAGTACTTC	CATGTGLSYEQYF
TRBV5-1	TRBJ2-3	.	many	TGCGCCAGCAGGGGGTCAGTCACAGATACGCAGTATTTT	CASRGSVTDTQYF
TRBV20-1	TRBJ2-7	.	many	TGCAGTGCTCAGTTTAGCGGTAGGTCCTACGAGCAGTACTTC	CSAQFSGRSYEQYF
TRBV29-1	TRBJ2-1	.	.	TGCAGCGTTGAACCCCCCGTCAGAGGGGCCTACAATGAGCAGTTCTTC	CSVEPPVRGAYNEQFF
TRBV3-1	TRBJ2-4	TRBD2	many	TGTGCCAGCAGCCAAGGACTAGCGGGGCTTGTGAACATTCAGTACTTC	CASSQGLAGLVNIQYF
TRBV20-1	TRBJ2-5	TRBD1	few	TGCAGTGCTTATAAACAGGGGCTCCAAGAGACCCAGTACTTC	CSAYKQGLQETQYF
TRBV20-1	TRBJ1-1	.	few	TGCAGTGCAGCCTCCTTACAAGCTTTCTTT	CSAASLQAFF